This TCR beta chain emerged from a study of blood T cells in healthy people across ages. The CDR3 has 15 amino acids. After removal of 0 bases from V and 3 bases from J, the junction contained 4 bases not matched to a gene. CDR1 and CDR2 (germline): LGHNA, YNFKEQ. With a J-beta primer mix and a sample-barcoded 5' primer, a second PCR ran about 6 to 11 cycles. A 12-random-nucleotide template-switch adaptor tagged each cDNA molecule. From the 5' RACE reads, TCRdb called clonotypes with MiXCR, one entry per CDR3 protein. The sample shows more than 1,400,000 distinct CDR3 sequences, 40% to 50% of them seen only once. The individuals who served as donors were healthy Caucasians living in Russia, aged roughly 6 to 90. A note on this clonotype: Its antigen is not identified.

Study results and caveats: Roughly linearly, TCR beta diversity per million T cells fell as age increased. As naive T cell percentage varied, TCR beta diversity correlated strongly with it.

The TCR originated in a woman between 18 and 29 years old in good health. This chain joins TRBV4-2 and TRBJ2-7; 8 bases match TRBD2. The sample consisted of blood. DNA of the CDR3: TGTGCCAGCAGCCAAGAAGAACGGGAGGGCTACGAGCAGTACTTC. Translated: CASSQEEREGYEQYF.